This is a list of T cell receptor beta chains from one sample in a study of memory CD4+ T cells and cytomegalovirus serostatus. Sequenced by immunoSEQ multiplex PCR; TCRdb stores in-frame clones only, minus some. This sample carries 35,000 to 45,000 clones, 70% to 80% of them seen once, and the ten largest clones take about 0.79%. Sample: memory CD4+ T cells from blood. The receptor set was obtained from an adult in good health and CMV-seronegative. CDR3s include the opening cysteine and the closing phenylalanine or tryptophan. A D gene is named only where the DNA matches it firmly. The size field is filled for only some rows; it gives once, few, many or a size class.

CDR3 length,D gene,V gene,clone size,J gene,CDR3 DNA,CDR3 protein
15,TRBD2,TRBV7-8,.,TRBJ2-1,TGTGCCAGCAGGTTAGCGGGGGGGCTATACAATGAGCAGTTCTTC,CASRLAGGLYNEQFF
16,.,TRBV5-6,once,TRBJ1-5,TGTGCCAGCAGCTTGGCCGGGGAGGGTTTTAATCAGCCCCAGCATTTT,CASSLAGEGFNQPQHF
13,.,TRBV5-1,.,TRBJ1-1,TGCGCCAGCGCCAGGGATTCGAACACTGAAGCTTTCTTT,CASARDSNTEAFF
13,.,TRBV6-5,.,TRBJ1-3,TGTGCCAGCAGTTGGGGGGCGGGAAACACCATATATTTT,CASSWGAGNTIYF
13,.,TRBV30,.,TRBJ1-4,TGTGCCTGGGCCCGGGATTTTAATGAAAAACTGTTTTTT,CAWARDFNEKLFF
16,.,TRBV11-3,.,TRBJ2-5,TGTGCCAGCAGCAACGGGGGCGGGGGCCGTATAGAGACCCAGTACTTC,CASSNGGGGRIETQYF
14,.,TRBV6-5,.,TRBJ1-1,TGTGCCAGCAGTTACGCCAGGGAGAACACTGAAGCTTTCTTT,CASSYARENTEAFF
15,.,TRBV7-2,.,TRBJ1-6,TGTGCCAGCAGCCCAGTCAAGGGTTTCGGTTCACCCCTCCACTTT,CASSPVKGFGSPLHF
14,.,TRBV5-5,.,TRBJ1-6,TGTGCCAGCAGCGTGGGCCGGTATAATTCACCCCTCCACTTT,CASSVGRYNSPLHF
14,.,TRBV19,.,TRBJ1-4,TGTGCCAGTAGTAAGGCAGACCTTAATGAAAAACTGTTTTTT,CASSKADLNEKLFF
15,TRBD2,TRBV11-2,.,TRBJ2-1,TGTGCCAGCAGCCTTGCGGGGGGGACCTACAATGAGCAGTTCTTC,CASSLAGGTYNEQFF
14,.,TRBV7-9,.,TRBJ2-1,TGTGCCAGCAGCTTAGTGGCCGCGGCCAATGAGCAGTTCTTC,CASSLVAAANEQFF
14,.,TRBV4-1,.,TRBJ1-2,TGCGCCAGCAGCGTCAGGGACGGCTCCTATGGCTACACCTTC,CASSVRDGSYGYTF
15,TRBD2,TRBV5-1,once,TRBJ2-3,TGCGCCAGCAGCTTGCTAGCGGGGCGCACAGATACGCAGTATTTT,CASSLLAGRTDTQYF
13,.,TRBV4-1,.,TRBJ1-1,TGCGCCAGCAGCCAAGATAGGGGCACTGAAGCTTTCTTT,CASSQDRGTEAFF
14,.,TRBV28,.,TRBJ2-7,TGTGCCAGCAGTTTAAGTTGGTGGTTCCCCGAGCAGTACTTC,CASSLSWWFPEQYF
12,.,TRBV7-8,.,TRBJ2-3,TGTGCCAGCAGCCCTGGGGCAGATACGCAGTATTTT,CASSPGADTQYF
15,.,TRBV10-3,.,TRBJ1-5,TGTGCCATCAGCGCCCTCGGGACGGAATTCCAGCCCCAGCATTTT,CAISALGTEFQPQHF
14,TRBD1,TRBV5-8,few,TRBJ2-5,TGTGCCAGCAGCTCTACAGGGGAGCAAGAGACCCAGTACTTC,CASSSTGEQETQYF
15,.,TRBV7-2,.,TRBJ2-1,TGTGCCAGCAGACTTAAACAGGGTATCGTTAATGAGCAGTTCTTC,CASRLKQGIVNEQFF
16,TRBD2,TRBV7-3,few,TRBJ2-3,TGTGCCAGCAGTCGCGGACTAGCGGCTAGCACAGATACGCAGTATTTT,CASSRGLAASTDTQYF
12,.,TRBV7-9,.,TRBJ1-5,TGTGCCAGCAGCTTAGGGGGTCAGCCCCAGCATTTT,CASSLGGQPQHF
17,TRBD1,TRBV18,medium-sized,TRBJ1-5,TGTGCCAGCTCACCCACAGGGGACGGGGGGGCAAGTCAGCCCCAGCATTTT,CASSPTGDGGASQPQHF
14,.,TRBV9,.,TRBJ2-5,TGTGCCAGCAGCGTACGAGCGGACCAAGAGACCCAGTACTTC,CASSVRADQETQYF
13,TRBD1,TRBV5-1,.,TRBJ1-2,TGCGCCAGGACAGGGGATCCTAACTATGGCTACACCTTC,CARTGDPNYGYTF